This is a list of T cell receptor beta chains from one sample in a study of OX40 agonist ivuxolimab in advanced cancers. Profiled with immunoSEQ multiplex PCR; TCRdb holds only in-frame clones, not every one. The sample has more than 55,000 clones; 86% are singletons. This specimen was CD4+ or CD8+ T cells sorted from blood, taken in a trial of the OX40 agonist ivuxolimab. The receptors originated from an adult with an advanced solid tumor such as melanoma, head and neck, liver or kidney cancer. Both conserved end residues are part of each CDR3. Each record gives: J gene, D gene, clone size, V gene, CDR3 protein, CDR3 DNA. D genes are given only for firm matches. Some rows have no size entry. The others give once, few or many, or a class for an expanded clone.

TRBJ2-7,NA,NA,TRBV5-1,CASSLVGASKEQYF,TGCGCCAGCAGCTTGGTTGGGGCGTCTAAAGAGCAGTACTTC
TRBJ1-5,NA,NA,TRBV19,CASNDGNQPQHF,TGTGCCAGTAACGACGGCAATCAGCCCCAGCATTTT
TRBJ2-5,NA,NA,TRBV6-1,CASSDVVPWGDQYF,TGTGCCAGCAGTGACGTAGTACCCTGGGGGGACCAGTACTTC
TRBJ1-3,NA,once,TRBV9,CASSVDGGSSGNTIYF,TGTGCCAGCAGCGTAGATGGAGGGTCGAGTGGAAACACCATATATTTT
TRBJ2-1,NA,NA,TRBV5-4,CASSRTSGNYNEQFF,TGTGCCAGCAGCCGCACAAGCGGCAACTACAATGAGCAGTTCTTC
TRBJ2-2,TRBD1,NA,TRBV18,CASSPGQADGELFF,TGTGCCAGCTCACCGGGACAGGCCGACGGGGAGCTGTTTTTT
TRBJ1-5,NA,NA,TRBV25-1,CASRGSDFQPQHF,TGTGCCAGCAGGGGGTCCGATTTTCAGCCCCAGCATTTT
TRBJ2-5,TRBD2,NA,TRBV6-6,CASLGTSGSHWETQYF,TGTGCCAGCTTGGGGACTAGCGGGAGCCACTGGGAGACCCAGTACTTC
TRBJ1-4,NA,NA,TRBV15,CATSRAGNEKLFF,TGTGCCACCAGCAGAGCGGGGAATGAAAAACTGTTTTTT
TRBJ1-3,NA,NA,TRBV11-3,CASSLGPLNTIYF,TGTGCCAGCAGCCTGGGACCGCTAAACACCATATATTTT
TRBJ2-1,TRBD2,NA,TRBV30,CAWSALAGNEQFF,TGTGCCTGGAGCGCTCTAGCGGGCAATGAGCAGTTCTTC
TRBJ2-3,TRBD2,NA,TRBV25-1,CASSGGTGTSYDTQYF,TGTGCCAGCAGTGGGGGGACCGGGACTAGCTACGATACGCAGTATTTT
TRBJ1-5,NA,once,TRBV7-8,CASSLARDQPQHF,TGTGCCAGCAGCTTAGCTAGAGATCAGCCCCAGCATTTT
TRBJ2-1,TRBD1,NA,TRBV7-3,CASSIGTDNEQFF,TGTGCCAGCAGCATCGGGACAGACAATGAGCAGTTCTTC
TRBJ2-7,TRBD2,NA,TRBV7-2,CASSLVYSGRANEQYF,TGTGCCAGCAGCTTAGTATATAGCGGGAGGGCCAACGAGCAGTACTTC
TRBJ1-1,TRBD1,NA,TRBV11-2,CASSRQGVGDTEAFF,TGTGCCAGCAGCCGCCAGGGGGTGGGGGACACTGAAGCTTTCTTT
TRBJ1-1,NA,NA,TRBV28,CASSFREGQAFF,TGTGCCAGCAGTTTCAGGGAAGGTCAAGCTTTCTTT
TRBJ2-1,TRBD2,NA,TRBV10-2,CASSEASGGSYNEQFF,TGCGCCAGCAGTGAAGCTAGCGGGGGCTCCTACAATGAGCAGTTCTTC
TRBJ2-3,NA,NA,TRBV20-1,CSAKQGDTQYF,TGCAGTGCGAAACAGGGAGATACGCAGTATTTT
TRBJ1-1,NA,NA,TRBV6-1,CASSEIRGVEAFF,TGTGCCAGCAGTGAAATCAGGGGCGTAGAAGCTTTCTTT
TRBJ1-3,NA,few,TRBV13,CASSFTGYSGNTIYF,TGTGCCAGCAGCTTCACAGGGTACTCTGGAAACACCATATATTTT
TRBJ2-3,TRBD1,NA,TRBV19,CASSRSGQGAADTQYF,TGTGCCAGTAGTCGATCAGGACAGGGGGCTGCAGATACGCAGTATTTT
TRBJ2-3,TRBD2,NA,TRBV5-4,CASSPGGGAGEDTQYF,TGTGCCAGCAGCCCTGGAGGGGGAGCGGGGGAAGATACGCAGTATTTT
TRBJ2-1,NA,NA,TRBV6-4,CASSPDRKSYNEQFF,TGTGCCAGCAGTCCCGACAGGAAGTCCTACAATGAGCAGTTCTTC
TRBJ2-3,TRBD2,NA,TRBV28,CASRLAGVVDTQYF,TGTGCCAGCAGGTTAGCGGGAGTAGTAGATACGCAGTATTTT